This T cell receptor beta chain was identified during a study of T cells after yellow fever vaccination. This CDR3 spans 14 amino acids. Trimming took 7 bases from V and 0 from J; bases not matched to a gene: 5. Looked up from germline, CDR1 is SQVTM and CDR2 is ANQGSEA. 5'RACE template switching added a universal primer site and UMIs to TCR cDNA. TCRdb itself ran the 5' RACE reads through MiXCR, one entry per CDR3 protein. The sample shows about 74,000 distinct CDR3 sequences, around 6.9% of them seen only once. This clonotype was counted a few times. Antigen: not known. Findings and caveats of the study: Boosting was followed by the reappearance of most primary-vaccination clones (approximately 97% CD4, more than 70% CD8). The study found a weaker secondary response that peaked faster, day 5 versus 15.

The TCR comes from a man between 18 and 35 years old who received the YFV17D yellow fever vaccine. Sequencing used CD8+ T cells sorted from PBMCs, obtained about 5 days after the first yellow fever vaccination. The chain combines TRBV29-1 with TRBJ2-1; TRBD1 aligns across 8 bases. The CDR3 spells CSAWTGSSYNEQFF. CDR3 in DNA: TGCAGCGCATGGACAGGGAGCTCCTACAATGAGCAGTTCTTC.